This T cell receptor (beta chain) was sequenced for a study of response to subunit inactivated influenza vaccine. TCRdb itself ran the RT-PCR reads through MiXCR, one entry per CDR3 protein. The sample lists just under 250,000 distinct CDR3 sequences, over 9% occurring once. The CDR3 is 16 amino acids. V shed 4 bases, J shed 3 bases, and the junction held 3 bases outside the gene matches. CDR1 and CDR2 from the germline V gene are SGHVS and FQNEAQ. In its sample, this clonotype was seen many times. The chain combines TRBV7-8 with TRBJ1-6; 10 bases fit TRBD1. This material consisted of non-naive T cells sorted from PBMCs, taken less than 15 days before vaccination. The sequence was collected from a man aged 45 to 65 who received an inactivated influenza vaccine. The CDR3 is CASSSRTGGYNSPLHF. The CDR3 nucleotides are TGTGCCAGCAGCTCCCGGACAGGGGGCTATAATTCACCCCTCCACTTT.